The rows below give T cell receptor beta chains drawn from one sample of a study of metastatic and nonmetastatic thyroid tumors. From the PCR reads, TCRdb re-called clones with MiXCR. The data show some 22,000 clones, with 15% to 20% seen just once and around 21% held by the top ten. Sequences were obtained from blood. These receptors all come from a male donor with papillary thyroid cancer or a benign thyroid nodule (not recorded which). Some clones in this sample may be carry-over from other donors' samples. Each CDR3 is given with its conserved first and last residue. D genes are given only for firm matches. A clone size is listed for some rows: how often the clone was seen (once, few, many), or a class if it is expanded.

size	J	V	length	D	DNA	CDR3
many	TRBJ1-6	TRBV6-1	15	.	TGTGCCAGCAGGCAACCGGGACCTAATAATTCACCCCTCCACTTT	CASRQPGPNNSPLHF
many	TRBJ2-4	TRBV7-8	13	.	TGTGCCAGCAGCTCAATCAGGGCAAACATTCAGTACTTC	CASSSIRANIQYF
few	TRBJ1-6	TRBV6-2/TRBV6-3	14	.	TGTGCCAGCAGTTACAGGGAACTTAATTCACCCCTCCACTTT	CASSYRELNSPLHF
many	TRBJ2-1	TRBV5-1	13	.	TGCGCCAGCAGCGTGGACACTTACAATGAGCAGTTCTTC	CASSVDTYNEQFF
once	TRBJ2-7	TRBV11-2	14	.	TGTGCCAGCAGATCCCCGGCCAGGGGCTACGAGCAGTACTTC	CASRSPARGYEQYF
many	TRBJ2-3	TRBV4-2	16	.	TGTGCCAGCAGCCAAGATTCAGGGGTATTTGGAGATACGCAGTATTTT	CASSQDSGVFGDTQYF
many	TRBJ2-2	TRBV5-1	18	TRBD1	TGCGCCAGCAGCCCCCTACAGGGGCAATCTGGACACACCGGGGAGCTGTTTTTT	CASSPLQGQSGHTGELFF
few	TRBJ2-5	TRBV6-1	16	.	TGTGCCAGCCGGCCCCCTAGACAGATCAGGGAGGAGACCCAGTACTTC	CASRPPRQIREETQYF
many	TRBJ1-4	TRBV2	14	TRBD1	TGTGCCAGCAGCGGGCCAGGGGGCCGAGAAAAACTGTGTTTT	CASSGPGGREKLCF
many	TRBJ2-3	TRBV27	16	.	TGTGCCAGCAGTTTAGGGGCATACAGCGGTGGAGATACGCAGTATTTT	CASSLGAYSGGDTQYF
many	TRBJ2-7	TRBV11-3	13	.	TGTGCCAGCAGCGATCCGGGGGCTTGGGAGCAGTACTTC	CASSDPGAWEQYF
.	TRBJ1-1	TRBV3-1	15	TRBD1	TGTGCCAGCAGCCCGTGGACAGGCGGGGGCACTGAAGCTTTCTTT	CASSPWTGGGTEAFF
many	TRBJ2-5	TRBV19	15	TRBD2	TGTGCCAGTAGAACTCTAGCGGGGGACCAAGAGACCCAGTACTTC	CASRTLAGDQETQYF
many	TRBJ2-1	TRBV12-3/TRBV12-4	13	.	TGTGCCAGCAGGTTAAGGTCAGAATATGAGCAGTTCTTC	CASRLRSEYEQFF
few	TRBJ1-2	TRBV6-5	14	TRBD1	TGTGCCAGCAGTTACTCGGGACAGGACTATGGCTACACCTTC	CASSYSGQDYGYTF
few	TRBJ1-2	TRBV24-1	16	.	TGTGCCACCAGTGACCCCTGGGACATGGATTCGGTAGGCTACGCCTTC	CATSDPWDMDSVGYAF
many	TRBJ1-5	TRBV7-9	12	.	TGTGCCAGCACCCGAAGCAATCAGCCCCAGCATTTT	CASTRSNQPQHF
many	TRBJ1-2	TRBV24-1	17	TRBD1	TGTGCCACCAGTGCCGGCCCGAGGACAGGGGGAACCTATGGCTACACCTTC	CATSAGPRTGGTYGYTF
.	TRBJ1-1	TRBV20-1	13	TRBD1	TGCAGTGCCCCTAGGAGGGGGCTAACTGAAGCTTTCTTT	CSAPRRGLTEAFF
many	TRBJ2-5	TRBV4-2	16	.	TGTGCCAGCAGCCAAGAGAGGGCTAGCCAGTCCGAGACCCAGTACTTC	CASSQERASQSETQYF
many	TRBJ2-3	TRBV30	15	TRBD2	TGTGCCTGGAGAGATAGCGGGGGGGCCATTGACACGCAGTATTTT	CAWRDSGGAIDTQYF
few	TRBJ1-3	TRBV28	15	.	TGTGCCAGCAGCTGGGACGGAACCTCTGGAAACACCATATATTTT	CASSWDGTSGNTIYF
.	TRBJ2-5	TRBV11-2	16	.	TGTGCCAGCAGCTTAGATCGGGGGTGGGGCCGACAGACCCAGTACTTC	CASSLDRGWGRQTQYF
.	TRBJ2-5	TRBV6-1	16	TRBD2	TGTGCCAGCAGTGTAACTAGCGGGGGGGGCCCAGAGACCCAGTACTTC	CASSVTSGGGPETQYF
few	TRBJ2-7	TRBV27	14	.	TGTGCCAGCAGTTTACACGGAACAGCCTACGAGCAGTACTTC	CASSLHGTAYEQYF
many	TRBJ1-3	TRBV5-1	14	.	TGCGCCAGCAGCGACGGAGGGGCTGGAAACACCATATATTTT	CASSDGGAGNTIYF
many	TRBJ2-5	TRBV5-1	14	TRBD2	TGCGCCAGCAGCTTGGCAGCGGGAGTGGAGACCCAGTACTTC	CASSLAAGVETQYF
many	TRBJ2-5	TRBV28	12	.	TGTGCCAGCAGCACGCGGGACGAGACCCAGTACTTC	CASSTRDETQYF
many	TRBJ2-1	TRBV20-1	15	TRBD2	TGCAGTGCCACCAAAGCGGGAGGGGCCCACAATGAGCAGTTCTTC	CSATKAGGAHNEQFF
many	TRBJ1-4	TRBV4-1	16	.	TGCGCCAGCAGACTCACAGCACCTGCAACTAATGAAAAACTGTTTTTT	CASRLTAPATNEKLFF
many	TRBJ2-7	TRBV29-1	16	TRBD1	TGCAGCGTTGGGGGTTACTTGGGACAGGGTGTCCACGAGCAGTACTTC	CSVGGYLGQGVHEQYF
medium-sized	TRBJ2-3	TRBV2	13	TRBD1	TGTGCCAGCAGTGGGACAGGGTTAGATACGCAGTATTTT	CASSGTGLDTQYF
medium-sized	TRBJ2-1	TRBV4-2	11	.	TGTGCCAGCAGCCAAAACAATGAGCAGTTCTTC	CASSQNNEQFF
.	TRBJ2-3	TRBV19	13	.	TGTGCCAGTAGGAGGAGTGTTACAGATACGCAGTATTTT	CASRRSVTDTQYF
many	TRBJ1-5	TRBV7-8	15	.	TGTGCCAGCAGCTTAGCCACGGGGGGGTGGCAGCCCCAGCATTTT	CASSLATGGWQPQHF
few	TRBJ2-7	TRBV28	15	TRBD2	TGTGCCAGCAGTTACCTAGCGGGAGGGCCGGACGAGCAGTACTTC	CASSYLAGGPDEQYF
once	TRBJ1-5	TRBV9	16	TRBD1	TGTGCCAGTAGAAAGGGGACAGGATATAGCAATCAGCCCCAGCATTTT	CASRKGTGYSNQPQHF
few	TRBJ1-5	TRBV15	14	.	TGTGCCACCAGCAGAGGAAAGGGGGTTGAGCCCCAGCATTTT	CATSRGKGVEPQHF
many	TRBJ1-1	TRBV3-1	13	.	TGTGCCAGCAGCCAGCTGCCAGGGGATCGGGCTTTCTTT	CASSQLPGDRAFF
many	TRBJ2-3	TRBV11-2	16	TRBD1	TGTGCCAGCAGCTCCCCCCGGGACAGCTTCACAGATACGCAGTATTTT	CASSSPRDSFTDTQYF
few	TRBJ2-3	TRBV28	17	.	TGTGCCAGCAGTTTCCTATCGGTGGGGCAAGGTCCAGATACGCAGTATTTT	CASSFLSVGQGPDTQYF
many	TRBJ1-1	TRBV13	14	.	TGTGCCAGCAGCTTAGAAGCAGAACCTACTGAAGCTTTCTTT	CASSLEAEPTEAFF
.	TRBJ2-2	TRBV20-1	14	.	TGCAGTCTAGGCTCGGGGTGGAACACCGTGGAGCTGTTTTTT	CSLGSGWNTVELFF
many	TRBJ1-2	TRBV5-1	14	TRBD1	TGCGCCAGCAGCAGCGGACAGGCTGGGGCAGGCTACACCTTC	CASSSGQAGAGYTF
.	TRBJ1-1	TRBV20-1	15	TRBD1	TGCAGTGCTCGTCCCGGGACAGGGACGGGCACTGAAGCTTTCTTT	CSARPGTGTGTEAFF
many	TRBJ1-1	TRBV20-1	14	.	TGCAGTGCTAGAGCTTGGGAACCCAACACTGAAGCTTTCTTT	CSARAWEPNTEAFF
many	TRBJ2-5	TRBV7-7	14	TRBD1	TGTGCTAGCAGCCGGGGACAGGCCCAAGAGACCCAGTACTTC	CASSRGQAQETQYF
many	TRBJ2-6	TRBV5-1	14	.	TGCGCCAGCAGCTGGGACGTTGGGGCCAACGTCCTGACTTTC	CASSWDVGANVLTF
medium-sized	TRBJ1-6	TRBV6-5	18	.	TGTGCCAGCAGTTACTCGGGGCCGGGAGACCCCAAAGTTTCACCCCTCCACTTT	CASSYSGPGDPKVSPLHF
.	TRBJ2-4	TRBV20-1	15	TRBD1	TGCAGTTGGAGAGGGGGCGGGCTAGCCAAAAACATTCAGTACTTC	CSWRGGGLAKNIQYF
.	TRBJ2-3	TRBV13	17	TRBD1	TGTGCCAGCAGCTCCCACCGCCGGGACAGGGGGGCAGATACGCAGTATTTT	CASSSHRRDRGADTQYF
medium-sized	TRBJ2-6	TRBV7-6	17	.	TGTGCCAGCAGCCCGAGGACAGTTGTTTCTGGGGCCAACGTCCTGACTTTC	CASSPRTVVSGANVLTF
many	TRBJ1-2	TRBV7-3	14	.	TGTGCCAGCAGCTTAACGCCTGCAGGGGATGGCTACACCTTC	CASSLTPAGDGYTF
many	TRBJ2-7	TRBV6-1	16	TRBD2	TGTGCCAGCAGGAAAGAGCGGGGGGCTTACTCCTACGAGCAGTACTTC	CASRKERGAYSYEQYF
few	TRBJ2-7	TRBV6-1	16	.	TGTGCCAGCAGTGAAGCGCTTCCCCAATCGGGGTACGAGCAGTACTTC	CASSEALPQSGYEQYF
.	TRBJ2-1	TRBV7-9	20	TRBD2	TGTGCCAGCAGCTTAGTCGGGCTAGCGGGGGGGCCTGGTTCCTACCATGAGCAGTTCTTC	CASSLVGLAGGPGSYHEQFF
medium-sized	TRBJ1-6	TRBV6-1	14	TRBD1	TGTGCCAGCACTGGACAGGGGGATAATTCACCCCTCCACTTT	CASTGQGDNSPLHF